This T cell receptor beta chain is drawn from a study of human T cells and chemical hapten exposure. This clonotype showed up many times. With V trimmed by 3 bases and J by 4 bases, 5 bases remained unmatched. The CDR3 consists of 15 residues. From germline, CDR1 is SGHAT and CDR2 FQNNGV. TCRdb redid the calling of the RACE reads with MiXCR, one entry per CDR3 protein. The sample yields 40,000 or so distinct CDR3 sequences, about 10% seen once. Time point defined: pre-sensitization, week 0. This sample's treatment: therapeutic diphenylcyclopropenone sensitization with weekly scalp DPC. This material consisted of whole blood, taken in connection with sensitization to the hapten diphenylcyclopropenone (DPC). This clonotype was obtained from a man aged 25 to 45 with alopecia areata. Some clones in this sample may be carry-over from other donors' samples. The V and J genes are TRBV11-2 and TRBJ2-1; 8 bases line up with TRBD1. The CDR3 DNA is TGTGCCAGCAGCTTCGCCGGGACAGGATACAATGAGCAGTTCTTC. Residues: CASSFAGTGYNEQFF.